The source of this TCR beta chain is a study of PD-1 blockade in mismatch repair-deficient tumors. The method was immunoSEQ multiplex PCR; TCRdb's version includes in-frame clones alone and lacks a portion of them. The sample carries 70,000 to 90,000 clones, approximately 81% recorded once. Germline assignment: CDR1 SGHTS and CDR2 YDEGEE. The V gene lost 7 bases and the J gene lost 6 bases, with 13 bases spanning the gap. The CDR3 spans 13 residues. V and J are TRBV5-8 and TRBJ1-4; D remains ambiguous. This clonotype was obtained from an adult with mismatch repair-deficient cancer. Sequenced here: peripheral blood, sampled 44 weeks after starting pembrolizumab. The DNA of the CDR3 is TGTGCCAGCCAACCCCACAGACATGAAAAACTGTTTTTT. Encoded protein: CASQPHRHEKLFF.